The sequence of this T cell receptor (beta chain) was determined in a study of blood T cell repertoires in COVID-19 (dated by TCRdb to 2019 to 2021). In terms of the full investigation: Samples from collaborators originated in the United States, Italy and Spain and spanned both the acute and convalescent phases of COVID-19. The prospective study material was composed of cDNA or gDNA derived from T cells, B-cell-depleted T cells, or PBMCs. Deeply sampled blood TCRbeta repertoires from subjects exposed to, actively infected with, or recovered from COVID-19 were included in the dataset. The repertoires were made available in a free public database intended to serve as a resource for research on the immune response to SARS-CoV-2. Samples were obtained from the ongoing ImmuneRACE study (first 160 participants) and from 1,200 or so subjects provided by 6 global collaborators. The sample metadata nearly always contained a de-identified subject ID, COVID-19 status, age in years and sex. Where available, HLA class I and class II types were taken from metadata supplied by the sample provider and were not determined by assay-based typing.

Based on the germline V gene, the CDR1 and CDR2 sequences are SNHLY and FYNNEI. Taken from cysteine to phenylalanine, the CDR3 has 13 residues. Kept here is only the CDR3 DNA, which spans 39 bases and is read in frame from base 1. Germline trimming amounts to 7 bases on V and 9 bases on J, with 8 as the count of junction bases outside the gene matches. The immunoSEQ Assay, a bias-controlled multiplex PCR, was used to amplify TCRbeta CDR3 regions from genomic DNA. The original pipeline was this. The number of nucleated cells in each sample was estimated by amplification of reference gene primers within the assay. Sequence reads were collapsed and filtered to measure the absolute abundance of every unique TCRbeta CDR3 rearrangement. For each sample, productive Simpson clonality was calculated as the square root of Simpson's diversity index over productive rearrangements. TCRdb re-hosts the immuneACCESS table, in-frame sequences only. Its copies lack some clones; in the studies checked, an unresolved V gene accounts for under half of them, and the cause for the rest is not known. The V and J calls and clone size are taken from that table; D and trimming were inferred from the DNA. This sample lists some 60,000 clones; about 80% were detected once. Together, the top ten hold approximately 3.5% of the sample.

The study at large found these results: Clinical and demographic metadata were provided uncurated, with the amount varying by source and participant.

Whole blood was collected in K2EDTA tubes by collaborating institutions according to the institutions' own protocols. For TCRbeta analysis, collaborators shipped samples in one of three forms: frozen whole blood, isolated PBMCs, or DNA extracted from either of those sample types. Details on this clone: Its antigen remains undetermined. Within one base of it there is no much larger clone, and no base qualities were kept.

Here the chain combines TRBV2 and TRBJ2-1, with 8 bases matching TRBD1. The clonotype originates from a woman over 75 with acute or convalescent COVID-19. The specimen was peripheral blood. The CDR3 here reads CASTGQGIGEQFF. The bases are TGTGCCAGCACTGGACAGGGTATTGGTGAGCAGTTCTTC.